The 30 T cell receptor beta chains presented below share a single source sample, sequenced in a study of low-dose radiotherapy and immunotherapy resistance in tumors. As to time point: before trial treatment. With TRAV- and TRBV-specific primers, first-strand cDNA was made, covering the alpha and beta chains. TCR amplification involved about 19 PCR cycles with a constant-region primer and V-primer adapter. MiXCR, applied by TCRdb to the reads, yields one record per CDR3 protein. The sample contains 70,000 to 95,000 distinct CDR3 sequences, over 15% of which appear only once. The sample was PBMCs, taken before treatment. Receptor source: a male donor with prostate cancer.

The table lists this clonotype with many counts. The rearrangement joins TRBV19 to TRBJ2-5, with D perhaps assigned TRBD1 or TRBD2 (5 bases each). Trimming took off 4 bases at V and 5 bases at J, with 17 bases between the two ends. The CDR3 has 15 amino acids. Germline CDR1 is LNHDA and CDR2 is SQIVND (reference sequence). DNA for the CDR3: TGTGCCAGTAGTACCGGGACGAAGCGGTCGGAGACCCAGTACTTC. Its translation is CASSTGTKRSETQYF.

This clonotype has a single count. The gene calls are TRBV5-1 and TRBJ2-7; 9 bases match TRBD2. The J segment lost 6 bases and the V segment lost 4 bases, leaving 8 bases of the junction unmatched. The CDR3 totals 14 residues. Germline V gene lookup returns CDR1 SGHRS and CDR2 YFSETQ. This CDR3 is CASSPAGGELEQYF. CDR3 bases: TGCGCCAGCAGCCCGGCGGGAGGGGAGCTCGAGCAGTACTTC.

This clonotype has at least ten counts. CDR3 bases: TGCAGTGCTATACCGGGACAGGGCCCCCTGCAGCATTTT. Protein: CSAIPGQGPLQHF. The chain couples TRBV20-1 to TRBJ1-5; 9 bases fit TRBD1. The CDR3 extends over 13 amino acids. Germline V gene sequence: CDR1 DFQATT, CDR2 SNEGSKA (reference sequence). After removal of 4 bases from V and 13 bases from J, the junction contained 11 bases not matched to a gene.

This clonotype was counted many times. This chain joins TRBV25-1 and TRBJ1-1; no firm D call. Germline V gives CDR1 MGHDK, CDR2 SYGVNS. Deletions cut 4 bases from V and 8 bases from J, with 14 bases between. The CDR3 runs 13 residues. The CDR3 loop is CASSGRSGKEAFF. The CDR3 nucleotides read TGTGCCAGCAGTGGACGGTCGGGGAAAGAAGCTTTCTTT.

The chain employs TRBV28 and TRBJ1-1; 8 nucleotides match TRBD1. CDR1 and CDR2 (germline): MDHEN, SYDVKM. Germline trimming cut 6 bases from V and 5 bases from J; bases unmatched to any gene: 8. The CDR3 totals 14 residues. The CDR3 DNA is TGTGCCAGCAGACCTGGACAGGGTAGAACTGAAGCTTTCTTT. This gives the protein CASRPGQGRTEAFF.

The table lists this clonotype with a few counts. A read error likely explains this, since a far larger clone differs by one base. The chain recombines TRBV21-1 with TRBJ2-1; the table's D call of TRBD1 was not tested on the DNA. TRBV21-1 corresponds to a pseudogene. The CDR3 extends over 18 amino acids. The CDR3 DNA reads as TGTGCCAGCAGTCTCTCCAAGGGGCTAGGGGGGCCCACCTACGAGCAGTTCTTC. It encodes CASSLSKGLGGPTYEQFF.

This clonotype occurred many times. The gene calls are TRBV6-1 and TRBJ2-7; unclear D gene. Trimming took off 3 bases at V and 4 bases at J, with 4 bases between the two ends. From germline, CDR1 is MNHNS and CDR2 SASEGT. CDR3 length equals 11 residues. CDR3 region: CASSEGYEQYF. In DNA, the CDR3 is TGTGCCAGCAGTGAGGGTTACGAGCAGTACTTC.

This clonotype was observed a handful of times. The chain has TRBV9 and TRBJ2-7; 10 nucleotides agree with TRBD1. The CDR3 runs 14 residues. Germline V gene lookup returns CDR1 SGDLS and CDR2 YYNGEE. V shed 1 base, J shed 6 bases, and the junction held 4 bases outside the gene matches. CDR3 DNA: TGTGCCAGCAGCGTAAGACAGGGGGCTGGCGAGCAGTACTTC. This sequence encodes CASSVRQGAGEQYF.

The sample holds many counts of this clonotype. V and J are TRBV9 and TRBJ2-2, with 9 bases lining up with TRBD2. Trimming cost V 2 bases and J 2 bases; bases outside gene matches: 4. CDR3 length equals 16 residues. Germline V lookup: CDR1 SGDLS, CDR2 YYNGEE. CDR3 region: CASSVSAGGNTGELFF. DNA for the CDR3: TGTGCCAGCAGCGTTTCAGCGGGGGGAAACACCGGGGAGCTGTTTTTT.

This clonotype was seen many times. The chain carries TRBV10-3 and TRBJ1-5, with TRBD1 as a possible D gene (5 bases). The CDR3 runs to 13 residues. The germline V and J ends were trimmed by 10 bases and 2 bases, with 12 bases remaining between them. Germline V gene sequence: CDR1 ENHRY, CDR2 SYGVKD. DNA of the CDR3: TGTGCCACCCGGGGGGAGGGCAATCAGCCCCAGCATTTT. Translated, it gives CATRGEGNQPQHF.

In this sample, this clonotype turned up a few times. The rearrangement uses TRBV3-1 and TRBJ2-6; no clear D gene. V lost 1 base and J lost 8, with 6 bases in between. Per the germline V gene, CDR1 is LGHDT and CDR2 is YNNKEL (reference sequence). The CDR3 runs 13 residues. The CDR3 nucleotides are TGTGCCAGCAGCCAAGCACCCTCCAACGTCCTGACTTTC. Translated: CASSQAPSNVLTF.

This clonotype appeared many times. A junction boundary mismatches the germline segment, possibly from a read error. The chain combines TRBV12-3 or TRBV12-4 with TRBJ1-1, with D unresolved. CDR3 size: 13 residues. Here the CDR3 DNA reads TGTGCCAGCAGCCGGACCCGGAACACCGAAGCTTTCTTT. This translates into CASSRTRNTEAFF.

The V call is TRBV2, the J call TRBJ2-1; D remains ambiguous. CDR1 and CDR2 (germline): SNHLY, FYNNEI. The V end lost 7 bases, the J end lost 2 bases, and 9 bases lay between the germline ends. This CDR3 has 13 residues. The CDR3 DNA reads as TGTGCCAGCAATCCGTCCCCCTACAATGAGCAGTTCTTC. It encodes CASNPSPYNEQFF.

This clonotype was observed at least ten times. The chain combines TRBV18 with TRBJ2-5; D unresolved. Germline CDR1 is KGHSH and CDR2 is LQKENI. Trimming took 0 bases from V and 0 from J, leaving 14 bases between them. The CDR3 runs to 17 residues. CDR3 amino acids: CASSPPLTSNDQETQYF. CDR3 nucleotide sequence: TGTGCCAGCTCACCACCTCTTACTTCGAACGACCAAGAGACCCAGTACTTC.

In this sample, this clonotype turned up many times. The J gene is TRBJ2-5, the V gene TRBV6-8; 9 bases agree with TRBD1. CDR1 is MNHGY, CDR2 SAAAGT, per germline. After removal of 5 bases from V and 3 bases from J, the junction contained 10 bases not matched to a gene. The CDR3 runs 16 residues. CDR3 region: CASSPAGTGLKETQYF. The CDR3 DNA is TGTGCCAGCAGTCCCGCCGGGACAGGGTTGAAAGAGACCCAGTACTTC.

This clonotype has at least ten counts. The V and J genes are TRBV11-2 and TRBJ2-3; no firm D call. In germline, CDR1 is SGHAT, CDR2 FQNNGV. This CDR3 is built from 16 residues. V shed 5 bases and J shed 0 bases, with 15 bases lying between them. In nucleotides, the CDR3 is TGTGCCAGCAGCCTACGGTCCGGCGGAAGCACAGATACGCAGTATTTT. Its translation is CASSLRSGGSTDTQYF.

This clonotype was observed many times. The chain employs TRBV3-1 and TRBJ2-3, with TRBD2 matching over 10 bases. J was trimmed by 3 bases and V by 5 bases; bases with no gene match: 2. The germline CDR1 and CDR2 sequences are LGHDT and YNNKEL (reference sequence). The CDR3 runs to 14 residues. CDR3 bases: TGTGCCAGCAGCGCGACTAGCGGGACAGATACGCAGTATTTT. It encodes CASSATSGTDTQYF.

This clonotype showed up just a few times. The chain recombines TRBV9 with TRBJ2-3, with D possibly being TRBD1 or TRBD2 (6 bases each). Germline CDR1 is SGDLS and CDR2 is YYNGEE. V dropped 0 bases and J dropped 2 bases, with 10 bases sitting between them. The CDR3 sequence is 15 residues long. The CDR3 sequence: CASSVGGGTTDTQYF. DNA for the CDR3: TGTGCCAGCAGCGTAGGAGGGGGGACCACAGATACGCAGTATTTT.

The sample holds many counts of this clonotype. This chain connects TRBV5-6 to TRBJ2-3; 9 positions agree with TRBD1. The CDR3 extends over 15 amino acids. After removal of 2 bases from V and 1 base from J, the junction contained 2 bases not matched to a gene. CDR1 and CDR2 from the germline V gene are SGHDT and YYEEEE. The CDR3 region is CASSFGTGRTDTQYF. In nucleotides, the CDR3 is TGTGCCAGCAGCTTCGGGACAGGGCGCACAGATACGCAGTATTTT.

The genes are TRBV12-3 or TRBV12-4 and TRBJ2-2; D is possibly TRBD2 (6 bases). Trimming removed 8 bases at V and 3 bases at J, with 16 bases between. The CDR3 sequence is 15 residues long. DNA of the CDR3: TGTGCCAGCGGACCACCATGGGGGGACACCGGGGAGCTGTTTTTT. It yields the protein CASGPPWGDTGELFF.

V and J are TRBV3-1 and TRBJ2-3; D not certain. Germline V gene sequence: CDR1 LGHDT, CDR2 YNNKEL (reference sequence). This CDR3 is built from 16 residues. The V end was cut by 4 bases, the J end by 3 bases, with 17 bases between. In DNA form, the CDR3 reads TGTGCCAGCAGCCGCATTCCTCCCCCACTTACAGATACGCAGTATTTT. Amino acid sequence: CASSRIPPPLTDTQYF.

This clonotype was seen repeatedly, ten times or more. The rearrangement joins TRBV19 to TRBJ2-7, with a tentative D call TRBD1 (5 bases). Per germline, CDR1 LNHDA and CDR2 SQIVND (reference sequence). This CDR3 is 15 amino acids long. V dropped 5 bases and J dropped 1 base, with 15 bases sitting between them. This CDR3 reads CASSVDSFSSYEQYF. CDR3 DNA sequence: TGTGCCAGTAGTGTCGACAGTTTCTCGTCCTACGAGCAGTACTTC.

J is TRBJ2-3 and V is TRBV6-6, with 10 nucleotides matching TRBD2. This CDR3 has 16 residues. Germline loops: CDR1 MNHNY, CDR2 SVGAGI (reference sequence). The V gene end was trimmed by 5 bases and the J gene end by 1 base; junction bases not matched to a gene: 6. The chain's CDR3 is CASSLRTSGRTDTQYF. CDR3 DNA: TGTGCCAGCAGTCTCCGGACTAGCGGTCGCACAGATACGCAGTATTTT.

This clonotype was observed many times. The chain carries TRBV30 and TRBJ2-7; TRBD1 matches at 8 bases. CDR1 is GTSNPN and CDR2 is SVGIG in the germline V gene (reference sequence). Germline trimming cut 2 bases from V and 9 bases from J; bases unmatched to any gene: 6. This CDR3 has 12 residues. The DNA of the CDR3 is TGTGCCTGGAGTCGAGGACAGGGTGGGCAGTACTTC. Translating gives CAWSRGQGGQYF.

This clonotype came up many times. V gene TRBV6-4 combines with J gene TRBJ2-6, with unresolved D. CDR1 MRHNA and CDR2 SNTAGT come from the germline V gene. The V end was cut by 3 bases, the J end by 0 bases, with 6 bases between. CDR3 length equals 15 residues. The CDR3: CASSEGGSGANVLTF. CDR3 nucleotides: TGTGCCAGCAGTGAGGGCGGCTCTGGGGCCAACGTCCTGACTTTC.

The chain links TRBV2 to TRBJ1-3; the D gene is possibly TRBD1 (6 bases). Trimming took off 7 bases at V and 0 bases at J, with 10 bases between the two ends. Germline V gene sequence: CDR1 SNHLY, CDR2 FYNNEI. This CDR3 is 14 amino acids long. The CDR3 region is CASKGGNSGNTIYF. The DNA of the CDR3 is TGTGCCAGCAAGGGGGGGAACTCTGGAAACACCATATATTTT.

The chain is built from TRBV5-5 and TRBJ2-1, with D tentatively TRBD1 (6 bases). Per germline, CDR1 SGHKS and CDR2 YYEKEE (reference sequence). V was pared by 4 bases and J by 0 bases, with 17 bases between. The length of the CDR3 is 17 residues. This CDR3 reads CASSVSRDTRSYNEQFF. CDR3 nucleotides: TGTGCCAGCAGCGTATCCCGGGACACCCGCTCCTACAATGAGCAGTTCTTC. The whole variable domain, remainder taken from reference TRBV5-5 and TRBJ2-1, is DAGVTQSPTHLIKTRGQQVTLRCSPISGHKSVSWYQQVLGQGPQFIFQYYEKEERGRGNFPDRFSARQFPNYSSELNVNALLLGDSALYLCASSVSRDTRSYNEQFFGPGTRLTVL.

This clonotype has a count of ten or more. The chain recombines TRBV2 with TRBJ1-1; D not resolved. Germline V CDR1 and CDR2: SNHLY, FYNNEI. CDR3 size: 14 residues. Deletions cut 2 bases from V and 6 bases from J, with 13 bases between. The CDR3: CASSERFGGAEAFF. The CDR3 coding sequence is TGTGCCAGCAGTGAAAGATTTGGCGGAGCTGAAGCTTTCTTT.

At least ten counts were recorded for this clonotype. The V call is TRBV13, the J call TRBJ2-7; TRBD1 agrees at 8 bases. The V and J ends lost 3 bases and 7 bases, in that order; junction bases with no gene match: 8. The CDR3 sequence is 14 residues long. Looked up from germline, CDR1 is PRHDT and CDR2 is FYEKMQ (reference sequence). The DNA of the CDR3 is TGTGCCAGCAGCTTCCGGACAGGGCGATTTGAGCAGTACTTC. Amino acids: CASSFRTGRFEQYF.

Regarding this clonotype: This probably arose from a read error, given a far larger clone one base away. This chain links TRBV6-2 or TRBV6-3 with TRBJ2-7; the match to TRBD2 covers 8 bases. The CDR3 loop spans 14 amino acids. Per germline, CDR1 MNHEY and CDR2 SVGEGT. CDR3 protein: CTSSPAGGPREQYF. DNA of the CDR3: TGTACCAGCAGCCCCGCGGGGGGACCCCGCGAGCAGTACTTC.